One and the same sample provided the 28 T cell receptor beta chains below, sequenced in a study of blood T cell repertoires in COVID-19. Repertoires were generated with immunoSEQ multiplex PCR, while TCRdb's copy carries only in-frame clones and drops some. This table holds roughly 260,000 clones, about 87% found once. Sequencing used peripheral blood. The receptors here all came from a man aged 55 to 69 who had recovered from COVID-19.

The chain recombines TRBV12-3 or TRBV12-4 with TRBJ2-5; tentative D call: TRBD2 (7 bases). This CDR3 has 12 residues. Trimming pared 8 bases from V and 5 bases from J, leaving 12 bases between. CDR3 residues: CASGGAGETQYF. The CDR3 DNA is TGTGCCAGCGGGGGGGCAGGGGAGACCCAGTACTTC.

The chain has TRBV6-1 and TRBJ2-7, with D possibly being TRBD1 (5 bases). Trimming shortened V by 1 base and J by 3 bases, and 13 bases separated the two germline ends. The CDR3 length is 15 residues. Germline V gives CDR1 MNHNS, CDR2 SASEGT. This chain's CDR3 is CASSEGVTGYYEQYF. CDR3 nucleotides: TGTGCCAGCAGTGAAGGTGTCACAGGCTACTACGAGCAGTACTTC.

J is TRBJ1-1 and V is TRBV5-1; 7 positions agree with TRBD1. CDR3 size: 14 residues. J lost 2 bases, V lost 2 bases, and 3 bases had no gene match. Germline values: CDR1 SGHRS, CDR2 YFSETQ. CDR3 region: CASSFRQGNTEAFF. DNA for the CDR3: TGCGCCAGCAGCTTCAGACAGGGAAACACTGAAGCTTTCTTT.

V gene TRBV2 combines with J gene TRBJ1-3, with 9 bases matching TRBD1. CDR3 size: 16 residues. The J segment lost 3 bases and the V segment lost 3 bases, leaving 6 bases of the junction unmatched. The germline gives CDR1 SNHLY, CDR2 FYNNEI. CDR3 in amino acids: CASSDRTGGVGNTIYF. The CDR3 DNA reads TGTGCCAGCAGTGACCGAACAGGGGGCGTTGGAAACACCATATATTTT.

In DNA, the CDR3 is TGTGCCAGCAGTCCACCCGTCTGGCGGGGGGATCCCGGGGAGCTGTTTTTT. Encoded protein: CASSPPVWRGDPGELFF. The chain carries TRBV6-6 and TRBJ2-2; 8 bases align to TRBD2. V trimming: 5 bases; J trimming: 6 bases; junction bases outside the gene matches: 14. The CDR3 covers 17 residues. CDR1 and CDR2 (germline): MNHNY, SVGAGI (reference sequence).

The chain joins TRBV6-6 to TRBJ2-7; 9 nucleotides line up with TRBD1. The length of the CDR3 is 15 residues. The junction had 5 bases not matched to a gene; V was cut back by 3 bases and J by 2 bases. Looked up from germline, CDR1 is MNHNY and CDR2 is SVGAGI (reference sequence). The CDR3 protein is CASSYGTGGPYEQYF. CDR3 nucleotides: TGTGCCAGCAGTTATGGTACAGGGGGCCCCTACGAGCAGTACTTC.

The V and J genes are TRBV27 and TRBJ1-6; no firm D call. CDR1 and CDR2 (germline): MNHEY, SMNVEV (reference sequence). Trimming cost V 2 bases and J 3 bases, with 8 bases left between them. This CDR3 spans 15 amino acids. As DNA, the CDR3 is TGTGCCAGCAGTTTAACCGGGGTCTATAATTCACCCCTCCACTTT. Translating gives CASSLTGVYNSPLHF.

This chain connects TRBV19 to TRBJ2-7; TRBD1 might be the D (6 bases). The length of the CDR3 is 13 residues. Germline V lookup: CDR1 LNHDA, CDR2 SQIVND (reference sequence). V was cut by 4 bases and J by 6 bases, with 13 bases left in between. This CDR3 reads CASSTNKDSEQYF. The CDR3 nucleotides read TGTGCCAGTAGTACTAACAAGGACAGCGAGCAGTACTTC.

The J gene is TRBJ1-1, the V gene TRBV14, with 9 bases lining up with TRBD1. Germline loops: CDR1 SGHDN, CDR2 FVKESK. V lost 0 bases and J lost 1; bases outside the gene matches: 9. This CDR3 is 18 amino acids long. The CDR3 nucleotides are TGTGCCAGCAGCCAAGATGTAACAGGGGGCCTTAGGAACACTGAAGCTTTCTTT. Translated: CASSQDVTGGLRNTEAFF. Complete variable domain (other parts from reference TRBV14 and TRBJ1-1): EAGVTQFPSHSVIEKGQTVTLRCDPISGHDNLYWYRRVMGKEIKFLLHFVKESKQDESGMPNNRFLAERTGGTYSTLKVQPAELEDSGVYFCASSQDVTGGLRNTEAFFGQGTRLTVV.

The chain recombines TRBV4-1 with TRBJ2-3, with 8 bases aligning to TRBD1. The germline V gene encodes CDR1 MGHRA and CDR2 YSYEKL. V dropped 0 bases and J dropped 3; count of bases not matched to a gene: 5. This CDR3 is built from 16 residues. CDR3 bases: TGCGCCAGCAGCCAAGATTTCAGGGGGCTTACAGATACGCAGTATTTT. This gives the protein CASSQDFRGLTDTQYF.

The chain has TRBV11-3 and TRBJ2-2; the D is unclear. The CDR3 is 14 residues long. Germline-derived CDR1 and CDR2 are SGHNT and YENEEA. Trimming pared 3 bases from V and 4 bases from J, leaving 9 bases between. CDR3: CASSFQSFTGELFF. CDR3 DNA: TGTGCCAGCAGCTTCCAGTCTTTCACCGGGGAGCTGTTTTTT.

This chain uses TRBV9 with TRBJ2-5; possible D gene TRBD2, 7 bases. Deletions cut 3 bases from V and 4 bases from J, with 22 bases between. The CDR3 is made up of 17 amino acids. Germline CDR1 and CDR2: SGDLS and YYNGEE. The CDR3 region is CASSAPRGGPAGETQYF. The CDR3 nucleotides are TGTGCCAGCAGCGCACCGAGGGGGGGCCCCGCGGGAGAGACCCAGTACTTC.

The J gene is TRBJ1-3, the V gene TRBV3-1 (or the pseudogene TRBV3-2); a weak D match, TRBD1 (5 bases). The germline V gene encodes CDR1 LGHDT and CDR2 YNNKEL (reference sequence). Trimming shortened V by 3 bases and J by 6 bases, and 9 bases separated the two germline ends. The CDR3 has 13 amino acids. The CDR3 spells CASSHRDLNTIYF. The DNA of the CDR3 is TGTGCCAGCAGCCATCGGGACTTAAACACCATATATTTT.

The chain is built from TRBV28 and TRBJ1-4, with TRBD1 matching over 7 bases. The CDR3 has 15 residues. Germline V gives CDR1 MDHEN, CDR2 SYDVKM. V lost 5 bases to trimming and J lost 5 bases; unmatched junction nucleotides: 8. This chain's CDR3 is CASSTKGQTNEKLFF. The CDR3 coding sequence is TGTGCCAGCAGTACCAAGGGACAGACAAATGAAAAACTGTTTTTT.

CDR3 protein: CSAPTASSYNEQFF. DNA of the CDR3: TGCAGCGCGCCGACAGCCTCCTCCTACAATGAGCAGTTCTTC. This chain links TRBV29-1 with TRBJ2-1, with a weak D call TRBD1 (5 bases). CDR1 and CDR2 from the germline V gene are SQVTM and ANQGSEA. The CDR3 is made up of 14 amino acids. The ends were cut back, 7 bases at V and 0 bases at J, with 13 bases in the middle.

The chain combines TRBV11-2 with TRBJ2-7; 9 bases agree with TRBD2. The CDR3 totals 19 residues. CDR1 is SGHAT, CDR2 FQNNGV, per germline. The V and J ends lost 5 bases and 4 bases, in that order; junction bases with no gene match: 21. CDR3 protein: CASSRSSGSSGEGGYEQYF. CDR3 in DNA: TGTGCCAGCAGCCGATCATCCGGCTCTAGCGGGGAAGGCGGGTACGAGCAGTACTTC.

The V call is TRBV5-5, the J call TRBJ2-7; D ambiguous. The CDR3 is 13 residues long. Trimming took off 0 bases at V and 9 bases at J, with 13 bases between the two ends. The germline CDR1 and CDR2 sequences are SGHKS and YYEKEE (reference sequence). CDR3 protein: CASSLGHSVWQYF. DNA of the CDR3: TGTGCCAGCAGCTTGGGCCACTCGGTTTGGCAGTACTTC.

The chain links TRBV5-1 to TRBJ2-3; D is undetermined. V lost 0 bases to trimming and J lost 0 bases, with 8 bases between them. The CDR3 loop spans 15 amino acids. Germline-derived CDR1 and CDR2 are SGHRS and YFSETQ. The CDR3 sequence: CASSLGLSSTDTQYF. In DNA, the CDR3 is TGCGCCAGCAGCTTGGGACTCTCTAGCACAGATACGCAGTATTTT.

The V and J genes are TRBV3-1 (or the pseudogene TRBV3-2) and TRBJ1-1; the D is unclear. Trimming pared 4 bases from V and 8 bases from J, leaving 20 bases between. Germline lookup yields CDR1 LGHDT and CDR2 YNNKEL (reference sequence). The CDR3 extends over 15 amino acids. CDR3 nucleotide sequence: TGTGCCAGCAGCCTTAGACTGAACGTTTTGCCCGAAGCTTTCTTT. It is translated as CASSLRLNVLPEAFF.

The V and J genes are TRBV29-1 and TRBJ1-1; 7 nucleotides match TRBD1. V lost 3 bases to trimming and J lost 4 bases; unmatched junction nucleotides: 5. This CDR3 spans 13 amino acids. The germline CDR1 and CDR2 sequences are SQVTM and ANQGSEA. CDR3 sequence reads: CSVEQTGVTEAFF. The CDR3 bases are TGCAGCGTTGAGCAAACAGGGGTCACTGAAGCTTTCTTT.

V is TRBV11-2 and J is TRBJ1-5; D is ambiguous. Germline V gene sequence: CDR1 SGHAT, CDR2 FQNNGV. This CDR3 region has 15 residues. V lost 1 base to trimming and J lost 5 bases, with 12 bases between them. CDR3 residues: CASSLGVWSYQPQHF. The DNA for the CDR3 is TGTGCCAGCAGCTTAGGTGTCTGGAGTTATCAGCCCCAGCATTTT.

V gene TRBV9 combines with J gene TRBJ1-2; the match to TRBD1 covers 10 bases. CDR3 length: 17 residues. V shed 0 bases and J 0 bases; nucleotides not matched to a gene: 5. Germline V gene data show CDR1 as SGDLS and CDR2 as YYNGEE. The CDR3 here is CASSVVGTGVSNYGYTF. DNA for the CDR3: TGTGCCAGCAGCGTAGTAGGGACAGGGGTTTCTAACTATGGCTACACCTTC.

The CDR3 protein is CASSEIPAYEGFF. CDR3 nucleotides: TGTGCCAGCAGTGAAATCCCAGCGTACGAGGGGTTCTTC. V and J are TRBV2 and TRBJ2-1; D is perhaps TRBD2 (5 bases). The CDR3 runs 13 residues. CDR1 and CDR2 from the germline V gene are SNHLY and FYNNEI. The V and J ends lost 2 bases and 15 bases respectively, with 17 bases between them.

The CDR3 loop is CASSFGGVHRVVEQFF. CDR3 in DNA: TGTGCCAGCAGTTTTGGGGGGGTACACCGGGTAGTGGAGCAGTTCTTC. The rearrangement joins TRBV27 to TRBJ2-1; TRBD2 agrees at 7 bases. This CDR3 contains 16 residues. The V gene's germline CDR1 is MNHEY and CDR2 SMNVEV (reference sequence). J gave up 10 bases and V 3 bases, and 15 bases lay outside the gene matches.

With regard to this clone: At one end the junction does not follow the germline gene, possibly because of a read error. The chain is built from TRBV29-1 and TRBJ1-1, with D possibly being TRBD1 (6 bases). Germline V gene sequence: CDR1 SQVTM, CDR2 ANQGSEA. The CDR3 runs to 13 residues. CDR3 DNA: TGCAGCGTCGAAGACAGGCCGAACACTGAAGCTTTCTTT. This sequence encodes CSVEDRPNTEAFF.

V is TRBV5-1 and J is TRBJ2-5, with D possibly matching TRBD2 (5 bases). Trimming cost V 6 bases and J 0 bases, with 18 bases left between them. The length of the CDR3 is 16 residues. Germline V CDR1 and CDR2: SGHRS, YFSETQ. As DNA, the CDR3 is TGCGCCAGCAAACTGACCACCGGGGTGTACCAAGAGACCCAGTACTTC. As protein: CASKLTTGVYQETQYF.

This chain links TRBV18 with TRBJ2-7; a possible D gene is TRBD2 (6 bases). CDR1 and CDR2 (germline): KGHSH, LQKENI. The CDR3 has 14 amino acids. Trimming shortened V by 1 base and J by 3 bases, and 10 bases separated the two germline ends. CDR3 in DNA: TGTGCCAGCTCACCACGGCAGGGACTCTACGAGCAGTACTTC. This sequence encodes CASSPRQGLYEQYF.

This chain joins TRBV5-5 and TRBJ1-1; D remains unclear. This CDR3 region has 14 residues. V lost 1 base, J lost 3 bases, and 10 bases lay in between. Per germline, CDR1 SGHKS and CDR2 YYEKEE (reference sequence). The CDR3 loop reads CASSLLTEYTEAFF. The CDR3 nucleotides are TGTGCCAGCAGCTTGCTTACCGAGTACACTGAAGCTTTCTTT.